This T cell receptor beta chain is drawn from a study of regulatory T cells in long-lasting Graves disease. At the level of the study: Graves' patients who were just diagnosed had used antithyroid drugs for under 3 months.

Library construction for TCR beta used iRepertoire HTBI primers and Arm-PCR of CDR3 regions. In the original analysis: Segment identification across samples yielded some 63 TRBV and about 14 TRBJ segments. MiXCR, run by TCRdb on the multiplex PCR reads, gives a single entry per CDR3 protein. TCRdb's processing, not the authors' own work, is the source of the V and J calls. The sample holds about 540,000 distinct CDR3 sequences, roughly 13% seen once. This sample's time point: newly diagnosed GD, antithyroid drugs for less than 3 months. Isolated PBMC RNA provided the starting material for the TCR library. In germline, CDR1 is SGHTA, CDR2 FQGNSA. The CDR3 totals 15 residues. Between the trimmed V and J ends, which lost 8 bases and 4 bases, there was a span of 17 bases. Another study also made use of these data, one on T cells in Graves' hyperthyroidism and ophthalmopathy. That paper adds: Expanded thyroid clonotypes (above 0.001) were mostly also found in blood.

The chain joins TRBV7-2 to TRBJ2-2, with D perhaps TRBD2 (6 bases). The sequence was collected from a man aged 25-40 years with Graves disease. The sequencing here drew on peripheral blood mononuclear cells (PBMCs), taken at new diagnosis, from a patient treated with antithyroid drugs. CDR3 loop: CASGTRDGSTGELFF. As DNA, the CDR3 is TGTGCCAGCGGCACCCGGGACGGGAGCACCGGGGAGCTGTTTTTT.